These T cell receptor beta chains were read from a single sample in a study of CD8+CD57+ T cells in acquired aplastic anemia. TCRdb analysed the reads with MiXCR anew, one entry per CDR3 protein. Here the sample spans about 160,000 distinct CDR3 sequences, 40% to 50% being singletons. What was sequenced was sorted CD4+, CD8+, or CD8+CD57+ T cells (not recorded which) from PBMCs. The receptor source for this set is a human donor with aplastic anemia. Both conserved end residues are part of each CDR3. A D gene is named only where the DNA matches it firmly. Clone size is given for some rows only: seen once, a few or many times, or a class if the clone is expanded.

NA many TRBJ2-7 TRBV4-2 CASSQDLASNYEQYF TGTGCCAGCAGCCAAGATCTAGCGAGCAACTACGAGCAGTACTTC
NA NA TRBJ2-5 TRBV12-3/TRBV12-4 CASSLSGTETQYF TGTGCCAGCAGTTTATCCGGGACAGAGACCCAGTACTTC
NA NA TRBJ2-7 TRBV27 CASSFFQGAYEQYF TGTGCCAGCAGTTTCTTTCAGGGAGCTTACGAGCAGTACTTC
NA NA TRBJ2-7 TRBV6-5 CASSYSTTGVNEQYF TGTGCCAGCAGTTACTCGACTACGGGTGTGAACGAGCAGTACTTC
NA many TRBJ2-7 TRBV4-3 CASSQEGSYEQYF TGCGCCAGCAGCCAGGAGGGGTCCTACGAGCAGTACTTC
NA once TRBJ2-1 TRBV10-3 CAISESGGRNEQFF TGTGCCATCAGTGAGTCGGGGGGGCGCAATGAGCAGTTCTTC
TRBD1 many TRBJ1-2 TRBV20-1 CSAWTGAINYGYTF TGCAGTGCTTGGACAGGGGCGATTAACTATGGCTACACCTTC
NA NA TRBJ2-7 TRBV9 CASSYSASSYEQYF TGTGCCAGCAGTTACTCGGCGAGCTCCTACGAGCAGTACTTC
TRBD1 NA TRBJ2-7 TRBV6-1 CASRRQGANEQYF TGTGCCAGCAGGCGACAGGGGGCTAACGAGCAGTACTTC
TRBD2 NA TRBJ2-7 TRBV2 CASSERTSDYEQYF TGTGCCAGCAGTGAACGGACTAGCGATTACGAGCAGTACTTC
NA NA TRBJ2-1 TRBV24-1 CATSEAQGRYNEQFF TGTGCCACCAGTGAGGCTCAGGGCCGCTACAATGAGCAGTTCTTC
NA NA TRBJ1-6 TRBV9 CASSARLEGSPLHF TGTGCCAGCAGCGCTCGTTTGGAGGGTTCACCCCTCCACTTT
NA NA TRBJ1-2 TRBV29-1 CSVIGPLGYTF TGCAGCGTTATAGGACCCCTGGGCTACACCTTC
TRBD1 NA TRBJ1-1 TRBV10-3 CATIPATGMNTEAFF TGTGCCACCATACCAGCGACAGGGATGAACACTGAAGCTTTCTTT
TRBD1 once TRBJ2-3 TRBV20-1 CSARDGQGTVATDTQYF TGCAGTGCTAGGGATGGACAGGGGACCGTAGCCACAGATACGCAGTATTTT
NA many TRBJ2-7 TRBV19 CASSSLVAGDSYEQYF TGTGCCAGTAGCTCCCTCGTGGCGGGTGATTCCTACGAGCAGTACTTC
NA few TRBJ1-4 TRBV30 CAIKVGANEKLFF TGTGCCATTAAGGTTGGGGCCAATGAAAAACTGTTTTTT
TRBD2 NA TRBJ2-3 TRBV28 CASTLGTRVSTDTQYF TGTGCCAGCACCCTTGGGACTAGAGTTAGCACAGATACGCAGTATTTT
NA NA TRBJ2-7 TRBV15 CATSRDTVTYEQYF TGTGCCACCAGCAGAGATACAGTTACCTACGAGCAGTACTTC
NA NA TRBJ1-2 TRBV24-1 CATSDGGYRNYGYTF TGTGCCACCAGTGATGGAGGGTACAGAAACTATGGCTACACCTTC
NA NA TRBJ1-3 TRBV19 CASKKGTDSGNTIYF TGTGCCAGTAAGAAGGGAACCGACTCTGGAAACACCATATATTTT
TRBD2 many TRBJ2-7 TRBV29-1 CSGSGGDSSYEQYF TGCAGTGGGTCGGGGGGGGACTCTTCCTACGAGCAGTACTTC
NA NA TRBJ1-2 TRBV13 CASSLSTVHGYTF TGTGCCAGCAGCTTATCGACAGTACATGGCTACACCTTC
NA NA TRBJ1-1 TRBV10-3 CAISEDRTNTEAFF TGTGCCATCAGTGAGGACAGGACGAACACTGAAGCTTTCTTT
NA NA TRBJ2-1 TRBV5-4 CASSAKLGNNEQFF TGTGCCAGCAGCGCCAAACTAGGTAACAATGAGCAGTTCTTC
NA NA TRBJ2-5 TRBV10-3 CAISESGDTGETQYF TGTGCCATCAGTGAGTCGGGGGACACCGGAGAGACCCAGTACTTC